This TCR beta chain was captured by sequencing in a study of CD8+CD57+ T cells in acquired aplastic anemia. The CDR3 runs to 15 residues. CDR1 and CDR2 (germline): LNHDA, SQIVND (reference sequence). V was shortened by 6 bases and J by 3 bases, with 17 bases between the two germline ends. Genomic DNA provided the template from which TCR beta VDJ and CDR3 profiles were obtained. TCRdb re-derived calls from the reads in MiXCR, one entry per CDR3 protein. Of around 500,000 distinct CDR3 sequences listed, 25% to 40% are singletons. Flow cytometry had shown expanded CD8+CD57+ cells in the patients chosen for sequencing. Severe acquired aplastic anemia was diagnosed in all patients. All patients were therapy-naive when blood was sampled. Study-level results: Patients had roughly 30 CD8+ CDR3 sequences in common with controls (the shared set).

Many counts were recorded for this clonotype. What it binds is unknown. The clonotype comes from a human donor with aplastic anemia. The sequenced sample was sorted CD4+, CD8+, or CD8+CD57+ T cells (not recorded which) from PBMCs. This chain links TRBV19 with TRBJ1-1; D might be TRBD1 (6 bases). The CDR3 reads CASRAPIYRDTEAFF. The CDR3 nucleotides are TGTGCCAGTAGAGCACCTATCTACAGGGACACTGAAGCTTTCTTT.